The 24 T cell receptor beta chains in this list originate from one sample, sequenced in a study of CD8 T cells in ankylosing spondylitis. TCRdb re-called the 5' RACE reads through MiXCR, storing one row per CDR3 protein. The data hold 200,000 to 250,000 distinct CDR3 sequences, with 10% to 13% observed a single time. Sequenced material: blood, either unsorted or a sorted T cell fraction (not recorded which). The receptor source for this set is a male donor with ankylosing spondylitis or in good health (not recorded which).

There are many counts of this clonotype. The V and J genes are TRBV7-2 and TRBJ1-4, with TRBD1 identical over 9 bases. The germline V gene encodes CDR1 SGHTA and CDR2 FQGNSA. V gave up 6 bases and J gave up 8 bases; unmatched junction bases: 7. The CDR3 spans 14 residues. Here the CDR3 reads CASRKTGGEEKLFF. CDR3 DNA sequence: TGTGCCAGCAGAAAGACAGGGGGGGAGGAAAAACTGTTTTTT.

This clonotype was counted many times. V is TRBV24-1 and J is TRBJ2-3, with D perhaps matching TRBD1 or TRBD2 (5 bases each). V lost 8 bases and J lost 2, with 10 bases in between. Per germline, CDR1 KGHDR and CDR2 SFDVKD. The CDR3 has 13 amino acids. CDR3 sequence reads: CATTGSDTDTQYF. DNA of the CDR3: TGTGCCACCACAGGGAGCGACACAGATACGCAGTATTTT.

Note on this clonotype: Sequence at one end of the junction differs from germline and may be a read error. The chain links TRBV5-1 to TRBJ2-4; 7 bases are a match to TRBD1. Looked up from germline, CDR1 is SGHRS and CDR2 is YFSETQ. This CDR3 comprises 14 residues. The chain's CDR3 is CASSLDRAKNIHYF. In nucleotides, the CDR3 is TGCGCCAGCAGCCTCGACAGGGCCAAAAACATTCATTACTTC.

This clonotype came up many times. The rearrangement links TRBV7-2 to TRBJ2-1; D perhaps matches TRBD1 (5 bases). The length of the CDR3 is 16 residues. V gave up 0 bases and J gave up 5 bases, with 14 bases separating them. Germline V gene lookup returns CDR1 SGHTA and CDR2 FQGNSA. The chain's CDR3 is CASSLAGAGFHNEQFF. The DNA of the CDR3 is TGTGCCAGCAGCTTAGCAGGGGCAGGGTTCCACAATGAGCAGTTCTTC.

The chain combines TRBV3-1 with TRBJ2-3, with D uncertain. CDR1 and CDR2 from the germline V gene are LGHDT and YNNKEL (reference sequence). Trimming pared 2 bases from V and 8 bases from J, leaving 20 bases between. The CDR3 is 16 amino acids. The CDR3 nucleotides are TGTGCCAGCAGCCAATACCTCCAGAAGGATCACGGTACGCAGTATTTT. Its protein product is CASSQYLQKDHGTQYF.

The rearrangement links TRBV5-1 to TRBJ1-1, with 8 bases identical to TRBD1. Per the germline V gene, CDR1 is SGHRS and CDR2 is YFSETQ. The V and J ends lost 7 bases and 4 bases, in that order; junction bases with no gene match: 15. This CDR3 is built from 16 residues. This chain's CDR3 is CASGLRPGGEGTEAFF. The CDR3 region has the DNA TGCGCCAGCGGACTAAGGCCAGGGGGCGAAGGCACTGAAGCTTTCTTT.

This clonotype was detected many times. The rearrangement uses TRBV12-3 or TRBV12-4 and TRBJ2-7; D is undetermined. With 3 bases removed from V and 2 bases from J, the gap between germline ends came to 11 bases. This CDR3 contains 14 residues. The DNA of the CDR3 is TGTGCCAGCAGTTTTATAGAGCCCCCCTACGAGCAGTACTTC. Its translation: CASSFIEPPYEQYF.

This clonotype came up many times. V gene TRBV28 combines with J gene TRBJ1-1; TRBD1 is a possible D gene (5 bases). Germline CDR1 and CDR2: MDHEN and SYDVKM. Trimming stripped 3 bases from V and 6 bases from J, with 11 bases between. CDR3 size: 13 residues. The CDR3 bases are TGTGCCAGCAGTTTCACAGGATTCGCTGAAGCTTTCTTT. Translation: CASSFTGFAEAFF.

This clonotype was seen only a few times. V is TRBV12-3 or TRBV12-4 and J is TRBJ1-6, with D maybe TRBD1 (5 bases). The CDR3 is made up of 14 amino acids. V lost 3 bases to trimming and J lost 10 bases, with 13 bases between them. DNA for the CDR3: TGTGCCAGCAGTTTCTCCCGGGGGGGGTCACCCCTCCACTTT. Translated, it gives CASSFSRGGSPLHF.

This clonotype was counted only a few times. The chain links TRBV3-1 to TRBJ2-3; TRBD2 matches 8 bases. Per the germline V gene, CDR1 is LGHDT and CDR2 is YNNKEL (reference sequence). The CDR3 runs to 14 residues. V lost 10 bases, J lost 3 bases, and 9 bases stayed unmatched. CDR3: CATNSGKGTDTQYF. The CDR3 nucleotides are TGTGCCACCAATAGCGGGAAAGGAACAGATACGCAGTATTTT.

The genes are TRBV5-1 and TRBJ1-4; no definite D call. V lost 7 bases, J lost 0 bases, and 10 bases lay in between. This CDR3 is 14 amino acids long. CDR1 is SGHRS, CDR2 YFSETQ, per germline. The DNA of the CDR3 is TGCGCCAGCGGAGAAGGATCAACTAATGAAAAACTGTTTTTT. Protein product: CASGEGSTNEKLFF.

Written as DNA, the CDR3 is TGTGCCAGCAGCTTAGCCATCCCCGGTTCAGATACGCAGTATTTT. It is translated as CASSLAIPGSDTQYF. This sequence joins TRBV7-2 and TRBJ2-3; no firm D call. Trimming took off 0 bases at V and 4 bases at J, with 11 bases between the two ends. Looked up from germline, CDR1 is SGHTA and CDR2 is FQGNSA. The CDR3 length is 15 residues.

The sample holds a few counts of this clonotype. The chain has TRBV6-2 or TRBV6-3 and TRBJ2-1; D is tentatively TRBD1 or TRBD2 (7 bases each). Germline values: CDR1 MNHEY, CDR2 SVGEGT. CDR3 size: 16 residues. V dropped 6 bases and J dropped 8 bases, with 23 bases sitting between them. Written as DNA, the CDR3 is TGTGCCAGCAGCCGAAGCGTCAGGGGGGGATACGATGAGCAGTTCTTC. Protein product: CASSRSVRGGYDEQFF.

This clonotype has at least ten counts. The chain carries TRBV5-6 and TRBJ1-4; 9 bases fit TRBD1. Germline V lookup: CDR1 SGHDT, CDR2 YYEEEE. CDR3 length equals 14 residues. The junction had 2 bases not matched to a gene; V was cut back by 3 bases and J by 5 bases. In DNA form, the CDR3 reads TGTGCCAGCAGCTCGACAGGGGGAAATGAAAAACTGTTTTTT. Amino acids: CASSSTGGNEKLFF. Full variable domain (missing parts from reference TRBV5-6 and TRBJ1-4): DAGVTQSPTHLIKTRGQQVTLRCSPKSGHDTVSWYQQALGQGPQFIFQYYEEEERQRGNFPDRFSGHQFPNYSSELNVNALLLGDSALYLCASSSTGGNEKLFFGSGTQLSVL.

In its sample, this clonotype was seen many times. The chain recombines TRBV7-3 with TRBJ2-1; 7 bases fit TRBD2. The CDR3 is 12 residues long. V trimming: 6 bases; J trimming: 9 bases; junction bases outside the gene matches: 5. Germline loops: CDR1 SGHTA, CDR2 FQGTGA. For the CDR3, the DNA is TGTGCCAGCAGGGGGCGGGGGTTTGAGCAGTTCTTC. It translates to CASRGRGFEQFF.

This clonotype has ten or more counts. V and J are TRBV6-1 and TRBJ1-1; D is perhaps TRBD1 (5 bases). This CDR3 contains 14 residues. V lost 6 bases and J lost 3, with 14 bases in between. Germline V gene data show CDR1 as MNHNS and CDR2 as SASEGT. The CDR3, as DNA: TGTGCCAGCAGGCATCAGGGTCCTCACACTGAAGCTTTCTTT. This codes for CASRHQGPHTEAFF.

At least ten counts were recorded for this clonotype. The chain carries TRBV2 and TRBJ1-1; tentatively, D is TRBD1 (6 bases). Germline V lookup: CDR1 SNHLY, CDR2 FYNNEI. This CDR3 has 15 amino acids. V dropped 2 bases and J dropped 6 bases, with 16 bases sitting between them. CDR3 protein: CASSERQGGISEAFF. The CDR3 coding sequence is TGTGCCAGCAGTGAAAGGCAAGGGGGTATATCTGAAGCTTTCTTT.

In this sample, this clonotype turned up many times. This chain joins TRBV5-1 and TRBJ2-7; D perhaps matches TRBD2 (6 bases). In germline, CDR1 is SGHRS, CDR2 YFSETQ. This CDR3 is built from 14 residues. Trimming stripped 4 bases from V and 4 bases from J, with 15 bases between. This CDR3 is CASSPAGGGYEQYF. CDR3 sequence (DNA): TGCGCCAGCAGCCCCGCCGGGGGAGGTTACGAGCAGTACTTC.

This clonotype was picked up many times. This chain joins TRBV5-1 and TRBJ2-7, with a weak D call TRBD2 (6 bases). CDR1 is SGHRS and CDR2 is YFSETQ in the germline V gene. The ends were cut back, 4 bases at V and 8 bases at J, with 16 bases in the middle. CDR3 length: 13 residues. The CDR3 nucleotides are TGCGCCAGCAGCGAGGGACTCGTCAGTAAGCAGTACTTC. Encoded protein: CASSEGLVSKQYF.

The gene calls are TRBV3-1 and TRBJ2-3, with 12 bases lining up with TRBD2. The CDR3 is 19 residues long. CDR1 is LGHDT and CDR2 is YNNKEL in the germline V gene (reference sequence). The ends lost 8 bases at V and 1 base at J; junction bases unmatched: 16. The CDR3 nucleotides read TGTGCCAGCTGCCCCTTCGGGCTAGCGGGGGGGGGACGCACAGATACGCAGTATTTT. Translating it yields CASCPFGLAGGGRTDTQYF.

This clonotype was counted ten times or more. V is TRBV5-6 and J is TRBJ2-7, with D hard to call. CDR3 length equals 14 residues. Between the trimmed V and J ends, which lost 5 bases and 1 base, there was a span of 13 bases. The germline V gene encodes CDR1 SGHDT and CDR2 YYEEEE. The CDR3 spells CASSPSGSSYEQYF. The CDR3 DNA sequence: TGTGCCAGCAGTCCTTCGGGCTCGTCCTACGAGCAGTACTTC.

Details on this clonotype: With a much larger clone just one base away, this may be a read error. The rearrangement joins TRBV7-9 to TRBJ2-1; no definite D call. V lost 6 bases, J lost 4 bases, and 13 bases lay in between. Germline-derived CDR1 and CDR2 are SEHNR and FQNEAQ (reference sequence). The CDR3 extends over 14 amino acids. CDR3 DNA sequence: TGTGCCAGCAGGTCCGAGACTCGGTACAATGAGCAGTTCTTC. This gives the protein CASRSETRYNEQFF.

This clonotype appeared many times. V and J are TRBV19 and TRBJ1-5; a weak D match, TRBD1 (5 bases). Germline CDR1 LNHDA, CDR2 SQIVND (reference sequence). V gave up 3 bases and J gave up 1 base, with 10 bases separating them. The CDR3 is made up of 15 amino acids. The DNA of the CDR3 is TGTGCCAGTAGTATGTCACAGGTCAGCAATCAGCCCCAGCATTTT. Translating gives CASSMSQVSNQPQHF.

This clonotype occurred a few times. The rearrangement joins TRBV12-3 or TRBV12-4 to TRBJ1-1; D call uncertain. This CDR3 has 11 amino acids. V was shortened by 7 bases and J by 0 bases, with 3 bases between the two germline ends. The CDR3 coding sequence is TGTGCCAGCAACTTGAACACTGAAGCTTTCTTT. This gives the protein CASNLNTEAFF.